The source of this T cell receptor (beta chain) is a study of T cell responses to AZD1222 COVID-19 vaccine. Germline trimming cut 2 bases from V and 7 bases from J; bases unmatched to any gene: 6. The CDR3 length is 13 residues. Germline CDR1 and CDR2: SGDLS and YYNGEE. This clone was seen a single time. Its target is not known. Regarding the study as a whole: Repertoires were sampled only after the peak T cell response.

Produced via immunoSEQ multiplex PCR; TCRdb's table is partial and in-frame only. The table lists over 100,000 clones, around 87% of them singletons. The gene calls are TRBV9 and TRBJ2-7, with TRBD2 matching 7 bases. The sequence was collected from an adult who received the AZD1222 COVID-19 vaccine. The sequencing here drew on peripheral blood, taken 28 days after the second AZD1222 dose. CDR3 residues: CASSVKASGEQYF. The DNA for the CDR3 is TGTGCCAGCAGCGTCAAGGCTAGCGGTGAGCAGTACTTC.